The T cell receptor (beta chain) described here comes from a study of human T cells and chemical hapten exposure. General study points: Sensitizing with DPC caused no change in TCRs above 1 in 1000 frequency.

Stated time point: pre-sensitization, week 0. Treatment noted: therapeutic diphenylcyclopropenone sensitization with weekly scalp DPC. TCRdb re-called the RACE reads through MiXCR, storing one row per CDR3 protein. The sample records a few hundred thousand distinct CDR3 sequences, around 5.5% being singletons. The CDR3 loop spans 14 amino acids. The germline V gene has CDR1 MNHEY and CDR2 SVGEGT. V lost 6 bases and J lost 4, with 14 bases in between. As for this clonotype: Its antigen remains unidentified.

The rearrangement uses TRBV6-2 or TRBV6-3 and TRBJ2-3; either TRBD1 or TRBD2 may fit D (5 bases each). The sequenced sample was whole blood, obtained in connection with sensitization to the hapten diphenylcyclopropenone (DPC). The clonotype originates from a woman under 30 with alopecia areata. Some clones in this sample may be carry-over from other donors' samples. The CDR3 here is CASSDGALPDTQYF. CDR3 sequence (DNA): TGTGCCAGCAGCGACGGGGCACTCCCAGATACGCAGTATTTT.